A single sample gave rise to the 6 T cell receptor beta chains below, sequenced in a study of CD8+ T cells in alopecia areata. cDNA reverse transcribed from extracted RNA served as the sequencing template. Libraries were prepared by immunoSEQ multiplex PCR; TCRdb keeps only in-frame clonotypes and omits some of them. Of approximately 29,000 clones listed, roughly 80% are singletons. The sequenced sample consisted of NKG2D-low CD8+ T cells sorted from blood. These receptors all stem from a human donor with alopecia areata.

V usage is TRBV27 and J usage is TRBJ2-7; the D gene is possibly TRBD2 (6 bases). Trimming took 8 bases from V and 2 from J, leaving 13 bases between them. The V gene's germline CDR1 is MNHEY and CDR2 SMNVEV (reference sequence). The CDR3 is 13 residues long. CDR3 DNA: TGTGCCAGCGGATGGGACTTCCCCTACGAGCAGTACTTC. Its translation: CASGWDFPYEQYF.

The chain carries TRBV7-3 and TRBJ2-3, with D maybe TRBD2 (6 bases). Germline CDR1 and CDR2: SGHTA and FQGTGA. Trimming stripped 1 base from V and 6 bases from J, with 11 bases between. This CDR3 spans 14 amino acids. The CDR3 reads CASSLMAGGDTQYF. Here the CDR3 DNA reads TGTGCCAGCAGCTTAATGGCCGGAGGGGATACGCAGTATTTT.

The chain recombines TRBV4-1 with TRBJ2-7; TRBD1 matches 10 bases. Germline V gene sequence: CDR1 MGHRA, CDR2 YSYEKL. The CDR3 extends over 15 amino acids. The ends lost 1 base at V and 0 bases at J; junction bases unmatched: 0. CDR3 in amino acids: CASSQGTGGSYEQYF. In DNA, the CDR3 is TGCGCCAGCAGCCAAGGGACAGGGGGCTCCTACGAGCAGTACTTC.

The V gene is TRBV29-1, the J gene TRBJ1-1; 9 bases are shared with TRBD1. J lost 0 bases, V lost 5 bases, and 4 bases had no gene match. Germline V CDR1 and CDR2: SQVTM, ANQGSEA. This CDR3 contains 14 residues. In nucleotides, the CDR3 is TGCAGCGTTATACAGGGGGCTATGAACACTGAAGCTTTCTTT. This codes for CSVIQGAMNTEAFF.

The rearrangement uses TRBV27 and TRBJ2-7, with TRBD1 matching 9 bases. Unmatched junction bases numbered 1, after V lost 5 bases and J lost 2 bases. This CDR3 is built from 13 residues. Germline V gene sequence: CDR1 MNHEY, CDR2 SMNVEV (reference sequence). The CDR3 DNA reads TGTGCCAGCAGTGGGACAGGGCCCTACGAGCAGTACTTC. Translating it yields CASSGTGPYEQYF.

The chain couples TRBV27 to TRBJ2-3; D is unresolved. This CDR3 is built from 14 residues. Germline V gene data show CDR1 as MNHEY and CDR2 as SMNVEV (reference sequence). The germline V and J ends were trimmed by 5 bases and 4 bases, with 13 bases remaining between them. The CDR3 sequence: CASSNKRPPDTQYF. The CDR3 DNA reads TGTGCCAGCAGTAATAAGCGACCTCCAGATACGCAGTATTTT.